The 31 T cell receptor beta chains in this list originate from one sample, sequenced in a study of blood T cell repertoires in COVID-19 (dated by TCRdb to the early 2020s). The protocol used for the library was the immunoSEQ multiplex PCR assay. Imported from immuneACCESS, the table was reduced by TCRdb to in-frame sequences with V and J called. These copies leave out some clones; in studies compared against another copy, an unresolved V gene accounts for under half, and the cause of the remainder is not known. The table for this sample lists tens of thousands of clones; around four fifths of them were counted only once. Approximately 10% of the sample is taken by the ten largest. The sample consisted of peripheral blood. The receptors were sampled from a human donor in a cohort sampled during active COVID-19.

This chain connects TRBV2 to TRBJ2-1; 8 nucleotides align to TRBD2. Germline loops: CDR1 SNHLY, CDR2 FYNNEI. The CDR3 contains 15 residues. The V gene end was trimmed by 7 bases and the J gene end by 7 bases; junction bases not matched to a gene: 12. CDR3 residues: CASTEFRGGKNEQFF. The CDR3 region has the DNA TGTGCCAGCACTGAGTTTCGCGGGGGGAAAAATGAGCAGTTCTTC.

This chain joins TRBV27 and TRBJ1-3; the D gene is possibly TRBD1 (5 bases). V lost 5 bases to trimming and J lost 0 bases, with 23 bases between them. Germline values: CDR1 MNHEY, CDR2 SMNVEV (reference sequence). The length of the CDR3 is 19 residues. CDR3 protein: CASSLFHPRDYSSGNTIYF. The CDR3 DNA sequence: TGTGCCAGCAGTCTTTTTCACCCCAGGGACTATAGCTCTGGAAACACCATATATTTT.

The chain combines TRBV6-1 with TRBJ2-1; 10 nucleotides line up with TRBD2. J was trimmed by 0 bases and V by 2 bases; bases with no gene match: 4. The CDR3 length is 17 residues. Germline-derived CDR1 and CDR2 are MNHNS and SASEGT. CDR3 loop: CASSERTSGYSYNEQFF. CDR3 sequence (DNA): TGTGCCAGCAGTGAACGGACTAGCGGATACTCCTACAATGAGCAGTTCTTC.

V usage is TRBV10-2 and J usage is TRBJ2-5, with 10 nucleotides matching TRBD2. The CDR3 covers 14 residues. With V trimmed by 4 bases and J by 3 bases, 2 bases remained unmatched. The germline V gene encodes CDR1 WSHSY and CDR2 SAAADI. CDR3 sequence: CASSVLAGEETQYF. Here the CDR3 DNA reads TGCGCCAGCAGTGTGCTAGCGGGAGAAGAGACCCAGTACTTC.

V and J are TRBV6-5 and TRBJ1-3; D is possibly TRBD1 (6 bases). There are 15 residues in the CDR3. Trimming removed 5 bases from V and 0 bases from J, with 11 bases in between. Germline V lookup: CDR1 MNHEY, CDR2 SVGAGI. As DNA, the CDR3 is TGTGCCAGCAGTCTAAACAGGGCCTCTGGAAACACCATATATTTT. This gives the protein CASSLNRASGNTIYF.

V usage is TRBV19 and J usage is TRBJ1-1; tentatively, D is TRBD1 (5 bases). Trimming removed 3 bases from V and 3 bases from J, with 11 bases in between. CDR3 length: 14 amino acids. The germline CDR1 and CDR2 sequences are LNHDA and SQIVND (reference sequence). The CDR3 DNA reads TGTGCCAGTAGTATTGGTCAGGGTTACACTGAAGCTTTCTTT. It encodes CASSIGQGYTEAFF.

The V gene is TRBV19, the J gene TRBJ1-4; D unresolved. Germline V gene sequence: CDR1 LNHDA, CDR2 SQIVND (reference sequence). V was clipped by 5 bases and J by 8 bases, with 15 bases between them. The CDR3 consists of 14 residues. The CDR3 spells CASSPLGGEEKLFF. The CDR3 nucleotides read TGTGCCAGTAGTCCCTTGGGCGGGGAAGAAAAACTGTTTTTT.

The V call is TRBV9, the J call TRBJ2-7; 8 bases are a match to TRBD2. CDR1 is SGDLS, CDR2 YYNGEE, per germline. After removal of 4 bases from V and 2 bases from J, the junction contained 8 bases not matched to a gene. The CDR3 totals 15 residues. CDR3 nucleotide sequence: TGTGCCAGCAGCCCTAATAGCGGGGAAGCCTACGAGCAGTACTTC. Protein product: CASSPNSGEAYEQYF.

This chain joins TRBV3-1 (or the pseudogene TRBV3-2) and TRBJ2-3; TRBD2 aligns across 8 bases. The CDR3 totals 18 residues. With 0 bases clipped from V and 0 bases from J, the junction kept 8 bases outside the gene matches. Germline values: CDR1 LGHDT, CDR2 YNNKEL (reference sequence). CDR3 loop: CASSQDGVVAGSTDTQYF. CDR3 nucleotide sequence: TGTGCCAGCAGCCAAGACGGGGTAGTAGCGGGGAGCACAGATACGCAGTATTTT.

The genes are TRBV5-1 and TRBJ2-3, with a weak D call TRBD1 (6 bases). Germline V gene data show CDR1 as SGHRS and CDR2 as YFSETQ. The CDR3 has 15 amino acids. Trimming removed 0 bases from V and 1 base from J, with 9 bases in between. CDR3 loop: CASSLAGGGTDTQYF. CDR3 in DNA: TGCGCCAGCAGCTTGGCTGGGGGCGGCACAGATACGCAGTATTTT.

This clone is labeled as medium-sized. The rearrangement links TRBV7-9 to TRBJ2-2; TRBD2 matches at 16 bases. Germline CDR1 SEHNR, CDR2 FQNEAQ (reference sequence). J lost 6 bases, V lost 11 bases, and 15 bases had no gene match. CDR3 size: 18 residues. For the CDR3, the DNA is TGTGCCTCGGAAGTGGGACTAGCGGGAGGGCCAACGGCCGGGGAGCTGTTTTTT. Its translation: CASEVGLAGGPTAGELFF.

Only one count was recorded for this clone. CDR3 in amino acids: CASSFDRTNEKLFF. The CDR3, as DNA: TGTGCCAGCAGCTTCGACAGGACTAATGAAAAACTGTTTTTT. The V gene is TRBV7-9, the J gene TRBJ1-4; a possible D gene is TRBD1 (6 bases). CDR3 size: 14 residues. The V end was cut by 3 bases, the J end by 2 bases, with 7 bases between. Germline V gene sequence: CDR1 SEHNR, CDR2 FQNEAQ (reference sequence).

This chain uses TRBV19 with TRBJ2-1; perhaps TRBD2 as D (5 bases). V was clipped by 3 bases and J by 4 bases, with 16 bases between them. The germline CDR1 and CDR2 sequences are LNHDA and SQIVND (reference sequence). The CDR3 loop spans 16 amino acids. DNA of the CDR3: TGTGCCAGTAGTATTCTGTCTAGCACCCCTTACAATGAGCAGTTCTTC. Translated, it gives CASSILSSTPYNEQFF.

The DNA of the CDR3 is TGCAGCACTGGACAGGGGGAATGGGAGACCCAGTACTTC. This translates into CSTGQGEWETQYF. The chain uses TRBV29-1 and TRBJ2-5, with 10 bases fitting TRBD1. The CDR3 is made up of 13 amino acids. Germline loops: CDR1 SQVTM, CDR2 ANQGSEA. V lost 8 bases and J lost 5; bases outside the gene matches: 8. Full variable domain (rest looked up from reference TRBV29-1 and TRBJ2-5): SAVISQKPSRDICQRGTSLTIQCQVDSQVTMMFWYRQQPGQSLTLIATANQGSEATYESGFVIDKFPISRPNLTFSTLTVSNMSPEDSSIYLCSTGQGEWETQYFGPGTRLLVL.

The chain uses TRBV20-1 and TRBJ1-5, with D possibly matching TRBD1 (5 bases). CDR3 length: 14 residues. Looked up from germline, CDR1 is DFQATT and CDR2 is SNEGSKA (reference sequence). Deletions cut 4 bases from V and 7 bases from J, with 17 bases between. CDR3 DNA sequence: TGCAGTGCTAATGAGGGGAGAAGCCTCCAGCCCCAGCATTTT. Protein sequence: CSANEGRSLQPQHF.

The genes are TRBV28 and TRBJ1-5; possible D gene TRBD1, 6 bases. This CDR3 is 15 amino acids long. Germline V gene data show CDR1 as MDHEN and CDR2 as SYDVKM. V dropped 5 bases and J dropped 6 bases, with 17 bases sitting between them. CDR3 bases: TGTGCCAGCAGTCTCGAGCAGGGCAGGGGTCAGCCCCAGCATTTT. Translated: CASSLEQGRGQPQHF.

The chain carries TRBV30 and TRBJ1-5, with no clear D. Trimming shortened V by 1 base and J by 1 base, and 8 bases separated the two germline ends. CDR1 GTSNPN and CDR2 SVGIG come from the germline V gene (reference sequence). The CDR3 runs to 14 residues. The CDR3 DNA follows: TGTGCCTGGAGTGCCGGGAGGAGCAATCAGCCCCAGCATTTT. Amino acid sequence: CAWSAGRSNQPQHF. Full variable domain (rest looked up from reference TRBV30 and TRBJ1-5): SQTIHQWPATLVQPVGSPLSLECTVEGTSNPNLYWYRQAAGRGLQLLFYSVGIGQISSEVPQNLSASRPQDRQFILSSKKLLLSDSGFYLCAWSAGRSNQPQHFGDGTRLSIL.

The chain carries TRBV4-2 and TRBJ1-5; possibly TRBD1 for D (5 bases). CDR1 and CDR2 (germline): LGHNA, YNFKEQ. V dropped 0 bases and J dropped 6 bases, with 12 bases sitting between them. This CDR3 has 15 residues. The CDR3 protein is CASSQDPGTFQPQHF. The CDR3 nucleotides are TGTGCCAGCAGCCAAGACCCCGGGACTTTTCAGCCCCAGCATTTT.

This clone was seen only once. The V call is TRBV19, the J call TRBJ2-3; D perhaps matches TRBD2 (6 bases). Trimming left V 5 bases short and J 4 bases short, with 16 bases between. Germline loops: CDR1 LNHDA, CDR2 SQIVND (reference sequence). The CDR3 is 15 amino acids. CDR3 sequence (DNA): TGTGCCAGTAGTTATGGCGGGCGGGGCCCAGATACGCAGTATTTT. It translates to CASSYGGRGPDTQYF.

The chain employs TRBV29-1 and TRBJ1-6; 8 bases line up with TRBD1. Trimming at V came to 5 bases and at J to 7 bases, leaving 4 bases not matched to a gene. Per germline, CDR1 SQVTM and CDR2 ANQGSEA. The CDR3 contains 13 residues. CDR3 residues: CSVRTGQNSPLHF. CDR3 in DNA: TGCAGCGTTCGGACAGGGCAGAATTCACCCCTCCACTTT.

This sequence joins TRBV6-2 or TRBV6-3 and TRBJ2-7, with unresolved D. CDR1 is MNHEY and CDR2 is SVGEGT in the germline V gene. The CDR3 loop spans 12 amino acids. V was clipped by 2 bases and J by 3 bases, with 5 bases between them. CDR3 region: CASSYPSYEQYF. The CDR3 DNA reads TGTGCCAGCAGTTACCCCAGCTACGAGCAGTACTTC.

The chain has TRBV11-3 and TRBJ2-1; TRBD2 is a possible D gene (6 bases). V lost 5 bases and J lost 9, with 14 bases in between. Looked up from germline, CDR1 is SGHNT and CDR2 is YENEEA. The CDR3 spans 13 residues. The CDR3 region has the DNA TGTGCCAGCAGCCCCCGTGGGGGGACTGAGCAGTTCTTC. Translating it yields CASSPRGGTEQFF.

The chain uses TRBV6-5 and TRBJ2-3; 10 positions match TRBD1. V lost 6 bases and J lost 6; bases outside the gene matches: 3. The CDR3 contains 13 residues. Germline V gene sequence: CDR1 MNHEY, CDR2 SVGAGI. The CDR3 loop reads CASRGQGVDTQYF. The CDR3 nucleotides read TGTGCCAGCAGAGGACAGGGGGTTGATACGCAGTATTTT.

The chain employs TRBV11-2 and TRBJ2-7, with D possibly TRBD1 on 6 matching bases. With 1 base removed from V and 3 bases from J, the gap between germline ends came to 10 bases. The CDR3 runs 14 residues. Germline V CDR1 and CDR2: SGHAT, FQNNGV. CDR3 nucleotides: TGTGCCAGCAGCTTAGTACAGGGAAGCTACGAGCAGTACTTC. Its translation is CASSLVQGSYEQYF.

The V call is TRBV9, the J call TRBJ2-5; the match to TRBD2 covers 12 bases. Germline V gene lookup returns CDR1 SGDLS and CDR2 YYNGEE. The trim removed 4 bases at V and 0 bases at J, leaving 4 bases unmatched. CDR3 size: 16 residues. DNA for the CDR3: TGTGCCAGCAGCCTAGCGGGGGGGCCATACCAAGAGACCCAGTACTTC. Protein product: CASSLAGGPYQETQYF.

The chain is built from TRBV3-1 (or the pseudogene TRBV3-2) and TRBJ1-3; possibly TRBD1 for D (6 bases). Trimming pared 6 bases from V and 0 bases from J, leaving 15 bases between. The CDR3 contains 16 residues. Germline V gives CDR1 LGHDT, CDR2 YNNKEL (reference sequence). CDR3 sequence (DNA): TGTGCCAGCAGACCGACAGGAGGCAGCTCTGGAAACACCATATATTTT. As protein: CASRPTGGSSGNTIYF.

The V gene is TRBV7-9, the J gene TRBJ2-1; D not resolved. Trimming left V 5 bases short and J 0 bases short, with 14 bases between. Germline V gene sequence: CDR1 SEHNR, CDR2 FQNEAQ (reference sequence). The CDR3 has 16 amino acids. CDR3 sequence: CASSQSGVPSYNEQFF. In nucleotides, the CDR3 is TGTGCCAGCAGCCAAAGTGGAGTGCCCTCCTACAATGAGCAGTTCTTC.

The CDR3 DNA reads as TGTGCCAGCTCACAATCTCAGATGAACACTGAAGCTTTCTTT. It translates to CASSQSQMNTEAFF. The J gene is TRBJ1-1, the V gene TRBV18; D is ambiguous. The germline gives CDR1 KGHSH, CDR2 LQKENI. The CDR3 loop spans 14 amino acids. V lost 4 bases to trimming and J lost 0 bases, with 9 bases between them.

V is TRBV2 and J is TRBJ1-4; 8 bases fit TRBD1. Germline CDR1 is SNHLY and CDR2 is FYNNEI. The V and J ends lost 6 bases and 5 bases, in that order; junction bases with no gene match: 8. The CDR3 has 15 amino acids. DNA for the CDR3: TGTGCCAGCAGACAAAACAGGGGGGGGAATGAAAAACTGTTTTTT. This gives the protein CASRQNRGGNEKLFF.

CDR3 in DNA: TGTGCCAGCGGAGAAAGCGTCGGTCTCGGCTCCTACAATGAGCAGTTCTTC. Its protein product is CASGESVGLGSYNEQFF. The chain has TRBV7-2 and TRBJ2-1; D unresolved. The CDR3 contains 17 residues. The germline CDR1 and CDR2 sequences are SGHTA and FQGNSA. V lost 8 bases, J lost 0 bases, and 20 bases lay in between.

This clone appeared once. This chain uses TRBV6-2 or TRBV6-3 with TRBJ2-7; D remains ambiguous. The end of the DNA is better explained by TRBJ2-5, so the J call may be wrong. In germline, CDR1 is MNHEY, CDR2 SVGEGT. This CDR3 contains 14 residues. The CDR3 protein is CASSFTFWGETQYF. The CDR3, as DNA: TGTGCCAGCAGTTTCACATTTTGGGGAGAGACCCAGTACTTC.